Sequencing of this T cell receptor beta chain was carried out in a study of blood T cell repertoires in COVID-19. This clone has just one count. Repertoires were generated with immunoSEQ multiplex PCR, while TCRdb's copy carries only in-frame clones and drops some. The sample gives about 49,000 clones, approximately 86% of which show up once; less than 5.5% is in the top ten. This TCR was recovered from a man aged 35-49 years with active COVID-19. The specimen was peripheral blood.

CDR3 nucleotide sequence: TGTGCCAGCAGCACCGGGACAGGGTCCTACGAGCAGTACTTC. Translating it yields CASSTGTGSYEQYF. The J gene is TRBJ2-7, the V gene TRBV5-5; 9 bases fit TRBD1. This CDR3 is 14 amino acids long. V trimming: 4 bases; J trimming: 1 base; junction bases outside the gene matches: 3. Germline CDR1 SGHKS, CDR2 YYEKEE (reference sequence).